A selection of T cell receptor beta chains follows, all from one sample in a study of Ad26.COV2.S vaccination and SARS-CoV-2 variants. Produced via immunoSEQ multiplex PCR; TCRdb's table is partial and in-frame only. Among over 200,000 clones listed, around 87% were seen once. The sequencing used peripheral blood, collected in a trial of Ad26.COV2.S vaccine versus placebo. The receptor source for this set is a person aged 18-60 years who received the Ad26.COV2.S COVID-19 vaccine or a placebo. Each CDR3 is given with its conserved first and last residue. D genes are given only for firm matches. Expanded clones get a size class; other rows say once, few or many, or leave the size out.

-,TRBJ2-2,-,TRBV23-1,CASSPRQGPTPTGELFF,TGCGCCAGCAGTCCTCGTCAAGGTCCGACGCCGACCGGGGAGCTGTTTTTT
-,TRBJ2-1,-,TRBV5-1,CASSSSSGTYNEQFF,TGCGCCAGCAGCTCCTCCTCAGGGACCTACAATGAGCAGTTCTTC
-,TRBJ2-5,-,TRBV21-1,CASSKDPQETQYF,TGTGCCAGCAGCAAAGACCCCCAAGAGACCCAGTACTTC
-,TRBJ1-3,-,TRBV5-6,CASSRIAGASGNTIYF,TGTGCCAGCAGCCGAATAGCTGGGGCCTCTGGAAACACCATATATTTT
TRBD1,TRBJ1-4,-,TRBV7-2,CASSLALGGNEKLFF,TGTGCCAGCAGCTTAGCTTTAGGGGGCAATGAAAAACTGTTTTTT
-,TRBJ2-7,-,TRBV19,CASSFLGDSEQYF,TGTGCCAGTAGTTTCCTCGGCGACAGCGAGCAGTACTTC
-,TRBJ2-2,once,TRBV19,CASSRGAGELFF,TGTGCCAGTAGTAGAGGCGCCGGGGAGCTGTTTTTT
TRBD2,TRBJ2-1,-,TRBV24-1,CATSDTGLAGGPIHNEQFF,TGTGCCACCAGTGACACGGGACTAGCGGGAGGGCCCATACACAATGAGCAGTTCTTC
TRBD1,TRBJ2-3,-,TRBV9,CASSFGTGSTDTQYF,TGTGCCAGCAGCTTTGGGACAGGGTCCACAGATACGCAGTATTTT
-,TRBJ1-2,-,TRBV28,CASSLLAGTYGYTF,TGTGCCAGCAGTTTATTGGCGGGGACCTATGGCTACACCTTC
-,TRBJ2-6,-,TRBV6-5,CASRVPGANVLTF,TGTGCCAGCAGGGTCCCTGGGGCCAACGTCCTGACTTTC
-,TRBJ1-6,-,TRBV19,CASSNLGPSSYNSPLHF,TGTGCCAGTAGCAACCTCGGGCCGAGCTCCTATAATTCACCCCTCCACTTT
TRBD1,TRBJ2-3,-,TRBV28,CASSSSGTGAGADTQYF,TGTGCCAGCAGTTCATCCGGGACAGGGGCAGGTGCAGATACGCAGTATTTT
TRBD2,TRBJ2-2,-,TRBV10-1,CASSPRRQAGTGELFF,TGCGCCAGCAGTCCCAGGAGACAAGCGGGGACCGGGGAGCTGTTTTTT
-,TRBJ2-7,-,TRBV11-3,CASSPGPPHEQYF,TGTGCCAGCAGCCCGGGACCGCCACACGAGCAGTACTTC
-,TRBJ2-1,-,TRBV6-5,CASSPGVGNEQFF,TGTGCCAGCAGTCCAGGGGTCGGGAATGAGCAGTTCTTC
-,TRBJ1-1,once,TRBV7-2,CASSFLATVNTEAFF,TGTGCCAGCAGCTTTCTCGCGACTGTGAACACTGAAGCTTTCTTT
TRBD2,TRBJ2-1,-,TRBV5-1,CASSSGLAGVGEQFF,TGCGCCAGCAGCTCAGGACTAGCGGGAGTTGGTGAGCAGTTCTTC
-,TRBJ1-2,-,TRBV10-3,CAIGQTGTVVYGYTF,TGTGCCATCGGACAAACCGGGACCGTAGTTTATGGCTACACCTTC
-,TRBJ2-1,-,TRBV5-4,CASSSQALSYNEQFF,TGTGCCAGCAGCTCCCAGGCCCTGTCCTACAATGAGCAGTTCTTC
-,TRBJ2-3,-,TRBV15,CATSRVRQGADTQYF,TGTGCCACCAGCAGAGTACGGCAGGGCGCAGATACGCAGTATTTT
-,TRBJ1-2,-,TRBV10-3,CAISESIGGNYGYTF,TGTGCCATCAGTGAGTCCATAGGGGGAAACTATGGCTACACCTTC
-,TRBJ2-3,-,TRBV4-3,CASSQDSGSADTQYF,TGCGCCAGCAGCCAAGATTCCGGGAGTGCAGATACGCAGTATTTT
-,TRBJ1-2,-,TRBV3-1/TRBV3-2,CASSQSQGMGGYTF,TGTGCCAGCAGCCAAAGCCAGGGTATGGGGGGCTACACCTTC
-,TRBJ2-7,-,TRBV28,CASGGRPYEQYF,TGTGCGTCCGGGGGGCGCCCCTACGAGCAGTACTTC
-,TRBJ2-7,-,TRBV10-3,CAISEVGEQYF,TGTGCCATCAGTGAGGTGGGAGAGCAGTACTTC
-,TRBJ2-3,few,TRBV27,CASSNRGPSTDTQYF,TGTGCCAGCTCCAACCGGGGCCCTAGCACAGATACGCAGTATTTT
TRBD1,TRBJ2-7,-,TRBV2,CASRRWTGENSYEQYF,TGTGCCAGCAGGCGGTGGACAGGGGAAAACTCCTACGAGCAGTACTTC
-,TRBJ1-1,-,TRBV29-1,CSVEDPPTGSYEAFF,TGCAGCGTTGAAGATCCCCCGACAGGAAGTTATGAAGCTTTCTTT
TRBD2,TRBJ2-5,once,TRBV10-3,CAISSSGAQETQYF,TGTGCCATCAGTTCTAGCGGGGCCCAAGAGACCCAGTACTTC
TRBD1,TRBJ1-1,-,TRBV5-6,CASSLDWDRGVEAFF,TGTGCCAGCAGCTTGGACTGGGACAGGGGGGTTGAAGCTTTCTTT
-,TRBJ2-6,few,TRBV7-2,CASRSQGVSGANVLTF,TGTGCCAGCCGTTCGCAGGGCGTCTCTGGGGCCAACGTCCTGACTTTC
-,TRBJ2-2,-,TRBV9,CASSVVAKNTGELFF,TGTGCCAGCAGCGTAGTAGCGAAGAACACCGGGGAGCTGTTTTTT
-,TRBJ2-5,-,TRBV28,CASSLSGRQETQYF,TGTGCCAGCAGTTTATCAGGTCGTCAGGAGACCCAGTACTTC
TRBD2,TRBJ2-1,-,TRBV6-5,CASTPGLAGGGQFF,TGTGCCAGCACCCCAGGACTAGCGGGAGGCGGGCAGTTCTTC
-,TRBJ1-5,-,TRBV19,CASSIVLDNQPQHF,TGTGCCAGTAGTATAGTACTGGACAATCAGCCCCAGCATTTT
TRBD1,TRBJ1-1,-,TRBV6-1,CASSERQGGTEAFF,TGTGCCAGCAGTGAGAGACAGGGCGGCACTGAAGCTTTCTTT
TRBD2,TRBJ2-5,-,TRBV6-5,CASSPGRLLGTQYF,TGTGCCAGCAGCCCCGGGAGGTTATTGGGGACCCAGTACTTC
TRBD1,TRBJ1-2,-,TRBV6-5,CASLSQDRAPYGYTF,TGTGCCAGCCTTTCCCAGGACAGGGCCCCCTATGGCTACACCTTC
-,TRBJ1-2,-,TRBV25-1,CASRQAGTNYGYTF,TGTGCCAGCAGGCAGGCAGGGACAAACTATGGCTACACCTTC
-,TRBJ2-3,-,TRBV18,CASSVQGTHSTDTQYF,TGTGCCAGCTCAGTGCAGGGAACTCATAGCACAGATACGCAGTATTTT
TRBD1,TRBJ1-6,once,TRBV27,CASSLSRGQGVDSPLHF,TGTGCCAGCAGTTTATCGCGGGGACAGGGCGTTGATTCACCCCTCCACTTT
TRBD2,TRBJ2-7,-,TRBV28,CASSLGSGSHEQYF,TGTGCCAGCAGTTTAGGAAGCGGGAGCCACGAGCAGTACTTC
-,TRBJ2-5,-,TRBV18,CASSPRTETQYF,TGTGCCAGCTCACCACGGACGGAGACCCAGTACTTC
-,TRBJ2-5,-,TRBV6-5,CASSYRQLYQETQYF,TGTGCCAGCAGTTACCGACAGCTGTACCAAGAGACCCAGTACTTC
-,TRBJ1-3,-,TRBV6-6,CASSTRGIYTIYF,TGTGCCAGCAGCACGAGAGGGATCTACACCATATATTTT
-,TRBJ1-5,-,TRBV30,CAWRERAGQPQHF,TGTGCCTGGCGAGAGCGGGCGGGGCAGCCCCAGCATTTT
-,TRBJ2-7,-,TRBV6-6,CASSSREAKNEQYF,TGTGCCAGCAGTTCCAGGGAGGCGAAAAACGAGCAGTACTTC